The next 26 T cell receptor beta chains were all read from a single sample in a study of CD8 T cells in Susac syndrome. With random hexamers, reverse transcription was performed on about 0.45 to 1 ug of RNA. TCRdb used MiXCR to reprocess the immunoSEQ multiplex PCR reads, holding one entry per CDR3 protein. The table has just over 300,000 distinct CDR3 sequences, around 90% seen once. Source material: CD4+ T cells from PBMCs. These receptors came from a human donor with multiple sclerosis.

This clonotype appeared a single time. CDR3 in DNA: TGTGCCAGCAGTTATATTTGGCGGGGGGGAAGCCAAGAGACCCAGTACTTC. Amino acid sequence: CASSYIWRGGSQETQYF. V and J are TRBV6-2 or TRBV6-3 and TRBJ2-5; TRBD2 aligns across 9 bases. V was pared by 3 bases and J by 1 base, with 9 bases of the junction left unmatched. Germline V lookup: CDR1 MNHEY, CDR2 SVGEGT. The CDR3 is made up of 17 amino acids.

The chain recombines TRBV7-8 with TRBJ1-2, with a possible D match to TRBD1 (5 bases). Trimming took off 5 bases at V and 8 bases at J, with 15 bases between the two ends. CDR1 SGHVS and CDR2 FQNEAQ come from the germline V gene. This CDR3 has 13 residues. The CDR3 sequence is CASSLRGGKGYTF. The CDR3 nucleotides read TGTGCCAGCAGCCTTAGGGGCGGGAAAGGCTACACCTTC.

The chain is built from TRBV29-1 and TRBJ1-1; no definite D call. The CDR3 is 11 residues long. The germline V gene encodes CDR1 SQVTM and CDR2 ANQGSEA. V gave up 4 bases and J gave up 9 bases, with 12 bases separating them. CDR3 DNA sequence: TGCAGCGTTGCGGACGTCTCTAAAGCTTTCTTT. Translating gives CSVADVSKAFF.

The rearrangement joins TRBV9 to TRBJ2-1; 8 bases are a match to TRBD2. V gave up 0 bases and J gave up 7 bases; unmatched junction bases: 12. The CDR3 consists of 17 residues. Germline-derived CDR1 and CDR2 are SGDLS and YYNGEE. CDR3 in DNA: TGTGCCAGCAGCGTAGTTGTGGGTAGCGGGAACTTTAATGAGCAGTTCTTC. Translating gives CASSVVVGSGNFNEQFF.

This sequence joins TRBV12-3 or TRBV12-4 and TRBJ1-5; no reliable D call. V dropped 3 bases and J dropped 5 bases, with 14 bases sitting between them. The length of the CDR3 is 15 residues. In DNA form, the CDR3 reads TGTGCCAGCAGTTTCACGGGAGGACGGGATCAGCCCCAGCATTTT. Translation gives CASSFTGGRDQPQHF.

V gene TRBV18 combines with J gene TRBJ2-1; 10 bases map to TRBD2. The CDR3 loop spans 14 amino acids. The junction had 3 bases not matched to a gene; V was cut back by 5 bases and J by 5 bases. CDR1 KGHSH and CDR2 LQKENI come from the germline V gene. CDR3 DNA sequence: TGTGCCAGCTCAGCTGGACTAGCGGACAATGAGCAGTTCTTC. It codes for CASSAGLADNEQFF.

This chain links TRBV29-1 with TRBJ1-2, with no clear D. Trimming removed 2 bases at V and 7 bases at J, with 8 bases between. Germline lookup yields CDR1 SQVTM and CDR2 ANQGSEA. There are 11 residues in the CDR3. CDR3 residues: CSVEPGFGYTF. The CDR3 region has the DNA TGCAGCGTTGAACCCGGGTTTGGCTACACCTTC.

The chain uses TRBV5-1 and TRBJ2-3; no clear D gene. CDR1 SGHRS and CDR2 YFSETQ come from the germline V gene. V shed 5 bases and J shed 8 bases, with 15 bases lying between them. CDR3 length: 13 amino acids. CDR3 amino acids: CASRPNTEGTQYF. The CDR3 nucleotides read TGCGCCAGCAGACCAAACACAGAAGGTACGCAGTATTTT.

The genes are TRBV7-8 and TRBJ1-5; D may be TRBD1 (5 bases). V was clipped by 6 bases and J by 0 bases, with 9 bases between them. Germline V gives CDR1 SGHVS, CDR2 FQNEAQ. The CDR3 covers 14 residues. CDR3 DNA: TGTGCCAGCAGTGGGGGGAATAGCAATCAGCCCCAGCATTTT. It yields the protein CASSGGNSNQPQHF.

The J gene is TRBJ1-2, the V gene TRBV2; no firm D call. Trimming took 4 bases from V and 3 from J, leaving 12 bases between them. The CDR3 contains 14 residues. CDR1 is SNHLY and CDR2 is FYNNEI in the germline V gene. The CDR3 loop reads CASSVRANYYGYTF. The CDR3 DNA follows: TGTGCCAGCAGTGTTCGGGCCAATTACTATGGCTACACCTTC.

The V gene is TRBV6-6, the J gene TRBJ2-7; 10 nucleotides align to TRBD2. CDR3 length: 14 residues. Germline lookup yields CDR1 MNHNY and CDR2 SVGAGI (reference sequence). V shed 4 bases and J 4 bases; nucleotides not matched to a gene: 4. The CDR3 DNA follows: TGTGCCAGCAGTTCCCCAGCGGGAGGGTACGAGCAGTACTTC. It codes for CASSSPAGGYEQYF.

In DNA, the CDR3 is TGTGCCAGCAGCTTAATAAGGGCAGAGGGCAATCAGCCCCAGCATTTT. It yields the protein CASSLIRAEGNQPQHF. The J gene is TRBJ1-5, the V gene TRBV7-2; D unclear. The CDR3 contains 16 residues. V lost 2 bases to trimming and J lost 2 bases, with 13 bases between them. Looked up from germline, CDR1 is SGHTA and CDR2 is FQGNSA.

J is TRBJ1-1 and V is TRBV7-3, with TRBD1 as a possible D gene (5 bases). CDR1 and CDR2 from the germline V gene are SGHTA and FQGTGA. The ends were cut back, 5 bases at V and 0 bases at J, with 10 bases in the middle. There are 14 residues in the CDR3. The CDR3 DNA reads TGTGCCAGCAGCGCGACAGACATGAACACTGAAGCTTTCTTT. This codes for CASSATDMNTEAFF.

This clonotype occurred once. This chain connects TRBV3-1 to TRBJ1-4; D is unclear. This CDR3 spans 13 amino acids. V gave up 11 bases and J gave up 8 bases, with 18 bases separating them. CDR1 and CDR2 (germline): LGHDT, YNNKEL (reference sequence). For the CDR3, the DNA is TGTGCCTCGGCAGACGGCTCCTACGAAAAACTGTTTTTT. As protein: CASADGSYEKLFF. Supplemented by reference TRBV3-1 and TRBJ1-4, the full variable domain reads DTAVSQTPKYLVTQMGNDKSIKCEQNLGHDTMYWYKQDSKKFLKIMFSYNNKELIINETVPNRFSPKSPDKAHLNLHINSLELGDSAVYFCASADGSYEKLFFGSGTQLSVL.

This chain uses TRBV24-1 with TRBJ2-2, with a tentative D call TRBD2 (6 bases). The CDR3 has 16 residues. Deletions cut 5 bases from V and 2 bases from J, with 14 bases between. The germline CDR1 and CDR2 sequences are KGHDR and SFDVKD. The CDR3 loop reads CATSGGRDSNTGELFF. In DNA, the CDR3 is TGTGCCACCAGTGGGGGCAGGGACTCTAACACCGGGGAGCTGTTTTTT.

This chain connects TRBV20-1 to TRBJ1-1, with D unresolved. The germline CDR1 and CDR2 sequences are DFQATT and SNEGSKA (reference sequence). The CDR3 sequence is 13 residues long. V was clipped by 0 bases and J by 8 bases, with 13 bases between them. The CDR3 spells CSARDGQATEAFF. The CDR3 coding sequence is TGCAGTGCTAGAGACGGCCAGGCCACCGAAGCTTTCTTT.

V usage is TRBV11-3 and J usage is TRBJ1-3; D is undetermined. The V end lost 4 bases, the J end lost 0 bases, and 7 bases lay between the germline ends. CDR1 is SGHNT and CDR2 is YENEEA in the germline V gene. This CDR3 is built from 14 residues. The chain's CDR3 is CASSYLSSGNTIYF. Written as DNA, the CDR3 is TGTGCCAGCAGCTACTTATCCTCTGGAAACACCATATATTTT.

The chain combines TRBV5-5 with TRBJ1-5; D remains unclear. Between the trimmed V and J ends, which lost 2 bases and 7 bases, there was a span of 13 bases. The CDR3 runs to 14 residues. The germline V gene encodes CDR1 SGHKS and CDR2 YYEKEE (reference sequence). CDR3 loop: CASSLDTAGQPQHF. CDR3 bases: TGTGCCAGCAGCTTAGACACGGCCGGCCAGCCCCAGCATTTT.

This clonotype was counted only a few times. The chain recombines TRBV7-2 with TRBJ2-5; D gene ambiguous. V lost 0 bases, J lost 5 bases, and 4 bases lay in between. The CDR3 sequence is 12 residues long. Germline CDR1 is SGHTA and CDR2 is FQGNSA. CDR3 in DNA: TGTGCCAGCAGCTTAGCCCGGGAGACCCAGTACTTC. Protein sequence: CASSLARETQYF.

This sequence joins TRBV4-2 and TRBJ1-4, with TRBD1 matching 10 bases. The CDR3 runs to 15 residues. Germline CDR1 and CDR2: LGHNA and YNFKEQ. V was clipped by 1 base and J by 7 bases; unmatched bases: 3. The CDR3 protein is CASSQGQGASEKLFF. CDR3 sequence (DNA): TGTGCCAGCAGCCAAGGACAGGGGGCGTCTGAAAAACTGTTTTTT.

The chain recombines TRBV30 with TRBJ2-2; D remains unclear. CDR3 length: 13 amino acids. V lost 8 bases and J 0 bases, leaving 10 bases between the germline ends. Germline V gene lookup returns CDR1 GTSNPN and CDR2 SVGIG (reference sequence). CDR3 protein: CAQGPPNTGELFF. In DNA, the CDR3 is TGTGCCCAAGGACCGCCGAACACCGGGGAGCTGTTTTTT.

J is TRBJ2-1 and V is TRBV24-1; D is undetermined. This CDR3 comprises 16 residues. CDR1 is KGHDR, CDR2 SFDVKD, per germline. V lost 2 bases, J lost 4 bases, and 14 bases lay in between. CDR3 DNA sequence: TGTGCCACCAGTGATTCCCGCCCCCGCGATTACAATGAGCAGTTCTTC. It translates to CATSDSRPRDYNEQFF.

The chain has TRBV20-1 and TRBJ2-1; no clear D. The ends were cut back, 5 bases at V and 2 bases at J, with 19 bases in the middle. The germline CDR1 and CDR2 sequences are DFQATT and SNEGSKA (reference sequence). CDR3 size: 16 residues. The CDR3 region is CSAPHEMTTAYNEQFF. The CDR3 bases are TGCAGTGCTCCTCACGAAATGACGACTGCCTACAATGAGCAGTTCTTC.

The V gene is TRBV14, the J gene TRBJ2-2, with TRBD1 matching over 8 bases. There are 16 residues in the CDR3. The junction had 11 bases not matched to a gene; V was cut back by 4 bases and J by 7 bases. CDR1 and CDR2 from the germline V gene are SGHDN and FVKESK. CDR3 nucleotides: TGTGCCAGCAGCCGCCTGAGACAGGGGCGAGGCGGGGAGCTGTTTTTT. Encoded protein: CASSRLRQGRGGELFF.

The V call is TRBV5-4, the J call TRBJ2-3; possibly TRBD1 for D (6 bases). The CDR3 consists of 13 residues. CDR1 SGHNT and CDR2 YYREEE come from the germline V gene (reference sequence). V was shortened by 8 bases and J by 2 bases, with 12 bases between the two germline ends. Here the CDR3 reads CASRGGITDTQYF. Written as DNA, the CDR3 is TGTGCCAGTAGAGGGGGTATCACAGATACGCAGTATTTT.

This chain links TRBV4-2 with TRBJ2-2; D not certain. The CDR3 runs to 15 residues. V was shortened by 0 bases and J by 6 bases, with 11 bases between the two germline ends. Germline CDR1 reads LGHNA; CDR2 reads YNFKEQ. CDR3 coding DNA: TGTGCCAGCAGCCAAGATCATAACGCGGCCGGGGAGCTGTTTTTT. This translates into CASSQDHNAAGELFF.